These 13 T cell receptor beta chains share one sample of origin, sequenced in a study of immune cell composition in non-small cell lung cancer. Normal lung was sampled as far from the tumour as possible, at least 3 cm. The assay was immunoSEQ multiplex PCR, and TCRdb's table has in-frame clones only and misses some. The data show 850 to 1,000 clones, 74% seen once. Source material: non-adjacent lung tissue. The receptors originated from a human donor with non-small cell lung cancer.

CDR3 DNA: TGCGCCAGCAGCCAAGGAATTAGCGGGAGACCATACGAGCAGTACTTC. Translation: CASSQGISGRPYEQYF. The chain recombines TRBV4-3 with TRBJ2-7, with 9 bases matching TRBD2. This CDR3 is built from 16 residues. Germline loops: CDR1 LGHNA, CDR2 YSLEER. V lost 1 base and J lost 4; bases outside the gene matches: 8.

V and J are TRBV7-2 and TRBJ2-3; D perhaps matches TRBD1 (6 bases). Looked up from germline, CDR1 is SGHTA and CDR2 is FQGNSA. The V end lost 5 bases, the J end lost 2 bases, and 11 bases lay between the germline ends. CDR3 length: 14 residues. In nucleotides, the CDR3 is TGTGCCAGCAGCAATCGACAGGTCACAGATACGCAGTATTTT. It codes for CASSNRQVTDTQYF.

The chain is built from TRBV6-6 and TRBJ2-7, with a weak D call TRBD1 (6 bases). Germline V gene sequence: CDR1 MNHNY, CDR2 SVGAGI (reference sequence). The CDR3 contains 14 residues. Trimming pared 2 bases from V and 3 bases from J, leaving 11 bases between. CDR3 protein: CASSYEGGVYEQYF. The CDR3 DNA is TGTGCCAGCAGTTACGAAGGGGGAGTCTACGAGCAGTACTTC.

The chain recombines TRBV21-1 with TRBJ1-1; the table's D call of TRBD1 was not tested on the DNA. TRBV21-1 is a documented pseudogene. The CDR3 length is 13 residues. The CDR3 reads CASSKGQNTEAFF. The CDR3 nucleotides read TGTGCCAGCAGCAAAGGACAGAACACTGAAGCTTTCTTT.

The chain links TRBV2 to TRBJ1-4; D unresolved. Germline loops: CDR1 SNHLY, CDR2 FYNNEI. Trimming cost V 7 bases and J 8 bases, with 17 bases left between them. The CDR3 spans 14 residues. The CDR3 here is CASTLAANSEKLFF. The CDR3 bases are TGTGCCAGCACCCTGGCCGCAAACAGCGAAAAACTGTTTTTT.

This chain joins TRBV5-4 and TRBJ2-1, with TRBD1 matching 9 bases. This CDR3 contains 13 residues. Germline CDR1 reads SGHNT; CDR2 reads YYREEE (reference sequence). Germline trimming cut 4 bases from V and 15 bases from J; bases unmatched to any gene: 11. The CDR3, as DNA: TGTGCCAGCAGCCGGGACAGGGATTTATTTGCGTTCTTC. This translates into CASSRDRDLFAFF.

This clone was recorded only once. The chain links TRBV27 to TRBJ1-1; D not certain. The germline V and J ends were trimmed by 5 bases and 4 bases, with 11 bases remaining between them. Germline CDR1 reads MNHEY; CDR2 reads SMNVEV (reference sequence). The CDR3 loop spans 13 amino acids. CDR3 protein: CASSPVRGTEAFF. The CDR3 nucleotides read TGTGCCAGCAGTCCAGTGCGGGGCACTGAAGCTTTCTTT.

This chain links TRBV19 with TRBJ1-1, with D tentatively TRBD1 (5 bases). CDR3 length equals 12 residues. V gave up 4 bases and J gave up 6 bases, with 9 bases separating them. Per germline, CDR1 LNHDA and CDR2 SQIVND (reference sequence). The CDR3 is CASSKDIAEAFF. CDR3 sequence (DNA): TGTGCCAGTAGTAAGGACATAGCTGAAGCTTTCTTT.

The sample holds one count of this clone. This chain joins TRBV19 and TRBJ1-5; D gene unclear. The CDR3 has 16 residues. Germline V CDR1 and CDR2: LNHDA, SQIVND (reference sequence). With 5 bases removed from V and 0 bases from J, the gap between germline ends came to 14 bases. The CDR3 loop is CASSEGSTHSNQPQHF. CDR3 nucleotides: TGTGCCAGTAGTGAAGGTAGCACCCATAGCAATCAGCCCCAGCATTTT.

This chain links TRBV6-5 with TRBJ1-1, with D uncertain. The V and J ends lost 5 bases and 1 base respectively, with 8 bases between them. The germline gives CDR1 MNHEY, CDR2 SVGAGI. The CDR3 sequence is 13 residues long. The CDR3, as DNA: TGTGCCAGCAGTACCCGGAGGAACACTGAAGCTTTCTTT. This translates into CASSTRRNTEAFF.

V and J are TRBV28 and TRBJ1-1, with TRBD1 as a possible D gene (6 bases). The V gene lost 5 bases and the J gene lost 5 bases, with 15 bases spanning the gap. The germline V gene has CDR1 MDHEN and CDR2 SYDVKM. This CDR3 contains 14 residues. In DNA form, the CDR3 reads TGTGCCAGCAGTGACCGAAACAGGGTTACTGAAGCTTTCTTT. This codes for CASSDRNRVTEAFF.

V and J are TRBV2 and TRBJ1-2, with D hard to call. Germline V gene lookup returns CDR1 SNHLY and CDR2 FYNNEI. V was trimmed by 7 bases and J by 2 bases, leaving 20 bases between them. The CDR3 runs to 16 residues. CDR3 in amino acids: CASKGRMRDYNYGYTF. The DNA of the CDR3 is TGTGCCAGCAAAGGACGCATGAGAGACTACAACTATGGCTACACCTTC.

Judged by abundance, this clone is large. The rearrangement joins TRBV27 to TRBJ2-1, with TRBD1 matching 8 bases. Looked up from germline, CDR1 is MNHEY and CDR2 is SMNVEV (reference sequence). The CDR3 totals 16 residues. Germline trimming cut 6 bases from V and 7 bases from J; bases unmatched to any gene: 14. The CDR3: CASSYGAGGAWNEQFF. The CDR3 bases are TGTGCCAGCAGCTATGGGGCAGGGGGCGCGTGGAATGAGCAGTTCTTC.